One and the same sample provided the 20 T cell receptor beta chains below, sequenced in a study of cytomegalovirus exposure and HLA in healthy donors. In the PCR, 60 Vbeta and 13 Jbeta primers were used. Clones were read by immunoSEQ multiplex PCR, and TCRdb kept only the in-frame ones, dropping some. The sample holds 120,000 to 150,000 clones, over 60% seen once. What was sequenced was PBMCs. Receptors were obtained from a man in his forties in good health and CMV-seronegative.

This clone was picked up a small number of times. Here the CDR3 reads CASSLYDTGTTSSSYNEQFF. CDR3 nucleotides: TGTGCCAGCAGTTTGTATGATACGGGAACCACATCTAGCTCCTACAATGAGCAGTTCTTC. This chain uses TRBV28 with TRBJ2-1, with TRBD2 as a possible D gene (5 bases). The CDR3 is 20 residues long. Per the germline V gene, CDR1 is MDHEN and CDR2 is SYDVKM. Trimming removed 3 bases from V and 0 bases from J, with 24 bases in between.

CDR3 sequence reads: CASSALPLYNEQFF. CDR3 bases: TGTGCCAGCAGTGCCCTTCCCTTATACAATGAGCAGTTCTTC. The genes are TRBV6-1 and TRBJ2-1; D uncertain. V lost 4 bases, J lost 4 bases, and 11 bases lay in between. Germline CDR1 and CDR2: MNHNS and SASEGT. This CDR3 has 14 residues.

V gene TRBV25-1 combines with J gene TRBJ1-1; D is undetermined. Trimming removed 0 bases from V and 2 bases from J, with 10 bases in between. Germline V CDR1 and CDR2: MGHDK, SYGVNS. The CDR3 loop spans 15 amino acids. For the CDR3, the DNA is TGTGCCAGCAGTGAATACGGACGGGAAAACACTGAAGCTTTCTTT. Protein product: CASSEYGRENTEAFF.

This clone was observed a few times. The V call is TRBV2, the J call TRBJ2-2; 12 bases line up with TRBD2. This CDR3 has 17 amino acids. The germline CDR1 and CDR2 sequences are SNHLY and FYNNEI. The V and J ends lost 5 bases and 6 bases, in that order; junction bases with no gene match: 10. DNA of the CDR3: TGTGCCAGCAGTACCCGGCGGACTAGCGGGGTTCCCGGGGAGCTGTTTTTT. Its protein product is CASSTRRTSGVPGELFF.

V gene TRBV10-3 combines with J gene TRBJ2-1, with 11 nucleotides matching TRBD2. This CDR3 is built from 16 residues. Per germline, CDR1 ENHRY and CDR2 SYGVKD. V was pared by 6 bases and J by 0 bases, with 4 bases of the junction left unmatched. The CDR3 here is CAIRTTSGSSYNEQFF. In nucleotides, the CDR3 is TGTGCCATCAGGACTACTAGCGGGAGCTCCTACAATGAGCAGTTCTTC.

V and J are TRBV14 and TRBJ1-1; tentatively, D is TRBD1 (5 bases). Germline loops: CDR1 SGHDN, CDR2 FVKESK. The CDR3 is 18 residues long. Trimming stripped 4 bases from V and 2 bases from J, with 23 bases between. CDR3: CASSLKRWGDWVNTEAFF. CDR3 in DNA: TGTGCCAGCAGCCTAAAACGGTGGGGGGACTGGGTTAACACTGAAGCTTTCTTT.

With respect to this clone: The sample holds other DNA sequences that translate to the same CDR3. The CDR3 region is CASSSDRDTEAFF. CDR3 in DNA: TGTGCCAGCAGCTCGGACAGAGACACTGAAGCTTTCTTT. This chain uses TRBV7-7 with TRBJ1-1; possible D gene TRBD1, 6 bases. The CDR3 spans 13 residues. Trimming cost V 4 bases and J 3 bases, with 9 bases left between them. Germline V gene lookup returns CDR1 SSHAT and CDR2 FNYEAQ (reference sequence).

This clone was seen just once. This chain connects TRBV27 to TRBJ2-1, with 7 bases that match TRBD2. The CDR3 runs to 15 residues. Looked up from germline, CDR1 is MNHEY and CDR2 is SMNVEV (reference sequence). V shed 3 bases, J shed 6 bases, and the junction held 8 bases outside the gene matches. The CDR3 protein is CASSFWGGEGNEQFF. The CDR3 DNA sequence: TGTGCCAGCAGTTTTTGGGGGGGAGAGGGCAATGAGCAGTTCTTC.

The chain links TRBV12-5 to TRBJ2-1, with D tentatively TRBD1 (6 bases). V gave up 1 base and J gave up 0 bases, with 16 bases separating them. CDR3 size: 18 residues. Germline CDR1 and CDR2: LGHNT and FRNRAP. As DNA, the CDR3 is TGTGCTAGTGGTTTGGCGCTCCTGGGACAAAGCTCCTACAATGAGCAGTTCTTC. It codes for CASGLALLGQSSYNEQFF.

V usage is TRBV29-1 and J usage is TRBJ2-5; perhaps TRBD1 as D (6 bases). Germline CDR1 SQVTM, CDR2 ANQGSEA. V was clipped by 4 bases and J by 1 base, with 10 bases between them. The CDR3 contains 13 residues. The CDR3 sequence: CSVGTAPQETQYF. CDR3 coding DNA: TGCAGCGTTGGGACAGCCCCCCAAGAGACCCAGTACTTC.

This sequence joins TRBV19 and TRBJ1-1; D call uncertain. The germline V and J ends were trimmed by 4 bases and 2 bases, with 11 bases remaining between them. Per germline, CDR1 LNHDA and CDR2 SQIVND (reference sequence). CDR3 length equals 14 residues. The CDR3 reads CASSRGSENTEAFF. CDR3 DNA sequence: TGTGCCAGTAGTAGAGGGTCAGAAAACACTGAAGCTTTCTTT. The full variable domain, rest sourced from reference TRBV19 and TRBJ1-1, is DGGITQSPKYLFRKEGQNVTLSCEQNLNHDAMYWYRQDPGQGLRLIYYSQIVNDFQKGDIAEGYSVSREKKESFPLTVTSAQKNPTAFYLCASSRGSENTEAFFGQGTRLTVV.

The J gene is TRBJ1-5, the V gene TRBV10-1, with D perhaps TRBD1 (6 bases). Germline V lookup: CDR1 WNHNN, CDR2 SYGVQD (reference sequence). V lost 5 bases and J lost 14, with 19 bases in between. CDR3 size: 13 residues. CDR3 bases: TGCGCCAGCAGTCCAACGAGGGAAGGGGGTGAGCATTTT. Translation gives CASSPTREGGEHF.

This rearrangement joins TRBV18 to TRBJ1-4; the match to TRBD1 covers 7 bases. CDR3 length: 13 amino acids. Germline CDR1 and CDR2: KGHSH and LQKENI. After removal of 4 bases from V and 7 bases from J, the junction contained 3 bases not matched to a gene. The CDR3 here is CASSQGAGEKLFF. The CDR3 nucleotides read TGTGCCAGCTCACAGGGGGCAGGTGAAAAACTGTTTTTT. Full variable domain (outside the CDR3, taken from reference TRBV18 and TRBJ1-4): NAGVMQNPRHLVRRRGQEARLRCSPMKGHSHVYWYRQLPEEGLKFMVYLQKENIIDESGMPKERFSAEFPKEGPSILRIQQVVRGDSAAYFCASSQGAGEKLFFGSGTQLSVL.

This clone has a single count. The chain has TRBV7-9 and TRBJ2-1, with D possibly being TRBD2 (5 bases). Germline assignment: CDR1 SEHNR and CDR2 FQNEAQ (reference sequence). V lost 5 bases, J lost 7 bases, and 12 bases lay in between. CDR3 length: 13 residues. CDR3 residues: CASSPAEVNEQFF. The CDR3 DNA sequence: TGTGCCAGCAGCCCGGCGGAGGTAAATGAGCAGTTCTTC. The full variable domain, its missing parts supplied by reference TRBV7-9 and TRBJ2-1, is DTGVSQNPRHKITKRGQNVTFRCDPISEHNRLYWYRQTLGQGPEFLTYFQNEAQLEKSRLLSDRFSAERPKGSFSTLEIQRTEQGDSAMYLCASSPAEVNEQFFGPGTRLTVL.

The V call is TRBV5-4, the J call TRBJ1-6; D possibly corresponds to TRBD1 (6 bases). The CDR3 has 14 residues. Trimming left V 4 bases short and J 9 bases short, with 14 bases between. The V gene's germline CDR1 is SGHNT and CDR2 YYREEE (reference sequence). The CDR3 region has the DNA TGTGCCAGCAGCAACAGGGATAGTAGTTCACCCCTCCACTTT. It translates to CASSNRDSSSPLHF.

The genes are TRBV2 and TRBJ2-3; D is perhaps TRBD2 (6 bases). Germline-derived CDR1 and CDR2 are SNHLY and FYNNEI. The CDR3 is made up of 15 amino acids. Trimming cost V 6 bases and J 4 bases, with 17 bases left between them. The CDR3 region is CASRPGGGGSDTQYF. CDR3 nucleotide sequence: TGTGCCAGCAGGCCCGGGGGTGGGGGGTCAGATACGCAGTATTTT.

In regard to this clone: This sample includes further DNA sequences coding for the same CDR3. The chain carries TRBV7-9 and TRBJ1-1; D not certain. V lost 0 bases and J 1 base, leaving 3 bases between the germline ends. Germline assignment: CDR1 SEHNR and CDR2 FQNEAQ (reference sequence). The CDR3 contains 13 residues. The CDR3 DNA is TGTGCCAGCAGCTTAGCCCAGAACACTGAAGCTTTCTTT. It encodes CASSLAQNTEAFF.

This chain uses TRBV6-6 with TRBJ2-7, with 11 nucleotides matching TRBD2. The CDR3 runs to 15 residues. The V and J ends lost 2 bases and 5 bases, in that order; junction bases with no gene match: 5. Germline CDR1 is MNHNY and CDR2 is SVGAGI (reference sequence). The CDR3: CASSYVAGGGNEQYF. The CDR3 region has the DNA TGTGCCAGCAGTTACGTAGCGGGAGGGGGAAACGAGCAGTACTTC.

This clone has just a few counts. The genes are TRBV11-2 and TRBJ2-2, with a possible D match to TRBD1 (7 bases). The CDR3 sequence is 15 residues long. Germline assignment: CDR1 SGHAT and CDR2 FQNNGV. The V and J ends lost 6 bases and 5 bases respectively, with 16 bases between them. The CDR3 bases are TGTGCCAGCAGTCGACCGGCAGGGGGGACCGGGGAGCTGTTTTTT. This sequence encodes CASSRPAGGTGELFF.

This rearrangement joins TRBV2 to TRBJ2-7; D is perhaps TRBD1 (7 bases). Germline lookup yields CDR1 SNHLY and CDR2 FYNNEI. CDR3 size: 14 residues. Trimming removed 9 bases at V and 3 bases at J, with 18 bases between. The CDR3 nucleotides read TGTGCCAGACCTCAGGGGGGTACCCACTACGAGCAGTACTTC. Protein sequence: CARPQGGTHYEQYF.